Each of the 23 T cell receptor beta chains below was sequenced from the same sample in a study of CD8+ T cells in alopecia areata. Treatment given: oral pan-JAK inhibitor, 5-10 mg twice daily. Reverse transcription of extracted RNA yielded cDNA, which provided the sequencing template. Here immunoSEQ multiplex PCR was the method, and the copy in TCRdb shows in-frame clones only, minus some. This sample has a few hundred thousand clones; 35% to 40% occur once, and the top ten carry 0.48%. Material: CD4+ T cells sorted from blood, obtained at approximately week 34, from a patient treated with tofacitinib. These receptors came from a human donor with alopecia areata.

The chain recombines TRBV30 with TRBJ2-7; 8 bases fit TRBD2. The germline V gene encodes CDR1 GTSNPN and CDR2 SVGIG (reference sequence). With V trimmed by 8 bases and J by 5 bases, 14 bases remained unmatched. CDR3 length equals 14 residues. The CDR3 sequence: CASGSGTRSHEQYF. CDR3 nucleotide sequence: TGTGCCAGTGGATCCGGGACTAGGTCTCACGAGCAGTACTTC.

The chain is built from TRBV28 and TRBJ1-1; 10 bases fit TRBD1. CDR3 size: 15 residues. V lost 3 bases to trimming and J lost 6 bases; unmatched junction nucleotides: 7. Germline V CDR1 and CDR2: MDHEN, SYDVKM. CDR3 region: CASSLGGQGSAEAFF. The CDR3 nucleotides are TGTGCCAGCAGTTTGGGGGGACAGGGGTCCGCTGAAGCTTTCTTT.

The sample holds a few counts of this clone. The chain links TRBV7-3 to TRBJ2-3; no definite D call. The CDR3 covers 13 residues. The V end was cut by 6 bases, the J end by 6 bases, with 13 bases between. CDR1 SGHTA and CDR2 FQGTGA come from the germline V gene. The DNA of the CDR3 is TGTGCCAGCAGTATTAACGGGTGGGATACGCAGTATTTT. Protein: CASSINGWDTQYF. The whole variable domain, remainder taken from reference TRBV7-3 and TRBJ2-3, is GAGVSQTPSNKVTEKGKYVELRCDPISGHTALYWYRQSLGQGPEFLIYFQGTGAADDSGLPNDRFFAVRPEGSVSTLKIQRTERGDSAVYLCASSINGWDTQYFGPGTRLTVL.

The V and J genes are TRBV19 and TRBJ2-7, with TRBD2 matching 9 bases. J was trimmed by 2 bases and V by 3 bases; bases with no gene match: 2. CDR1 and CDR2 from the germline V gene are LNHDA and SQIVND (reference sequence). CDR3 size: 14 residues. In nucleotides, the CDR3 is TGTGCCAGTAGTATTGGACTAGCGACCTACGAGCAGTACTTC. Its translation is CASSIGLATYEQYF.

This clone was recorded at least ten times. In DNA form, the CDR3 reads TGTGCCAGCTCACCACCAACGGGGTCCTACGAGCAGTACTTC. Protein: CASSPPTGSYEQYF. This sequence joins TRBV18 and TRBJ2-7, with D possibly matching TRBD2 (5 bases). Germline V CDR1 and CDR2: KGHSH, LQKENI. The V gene lost 0 bases and the J gene lost 1 base, with 7 bases spanning the gap. The CDR3 is made up of 14 amino acids.

The rearrangement uses TRBV7-2 and TRBJ2-3; 12 bases line up with TRBD2. This CDR3 is built from 15 residues. Germline trimming cut 5 bases from V and 5 bases from J; bases unmatched to any gene: 5. The germline CDR1 and CDR2 sequences are SGHTA and FQGNSA. This chain's CDR3 is CASSPGLAGKDTQYF. The CDR3 bases are TGTGCCAGCAGCCCCGGACTAGCGGGAAAAGATACGCAGTATTTT.

A single count supports this clone. V and J are TRBV7-9 and TRBJ2-7; TRBD2 agrees at 8 bases. CDR1 is SEHNR and CDR2 is FQNEAQ in the germline V gene (reference sequence). The CDR3 spans 16 residues. V gave up 5 bases and J gave up 3 bases; unmatched junction bases: 12. The DNA for the CDR3 is TGTGCCAGCAGCCCCCAGGGAGCGGGAGCCAGCTACGAGCAGTACTTC. Amino acids: CASSPQGAGASYEQYF.

The rearrangement joins TRBV18 to TRBJ2-7, with TRBD1 matching 9 bases. Germline V lookup: CDR1 KGHSH, CDR2 LQKENI. V gave up 5 bases and J gave up 2 bases; unmatched junction bases: 4. CDR3 length: 14 residues. CDR3: CASSSRQGAYEQYF. The CDR3, as DNA: TGTGCCAGCTCATCTAGACAGGGGGCCTACGAGCAGTACTTC.

The gene calls are TRBV14 and TRBJ2-1; no clear D gene. Trimming removed 1 base from V and 4 bases from J, with 14 bases in between. Germline CDR1 is SGHDN and CDR2 is FVKESK. There are 16 residues in the CDR3. The CDR3 spells CASSQGKGRAYNEQFF. For the CDR3, the DNA is TGTGCCAGCAGCCAAGGGAAGGGCCGAGCGTACAATGAGCAGTTCTTC. Drawing the rest from reference TRBV14 and TRBJ2-1, the complete variable domain is EAGVTQFPSHSVIEKGQTVTLRCDPISGHDNLYWYRRVMGKEIKFLLHFVKESKQDESGMPNNRFLAERTGGTYSTLKVQPAELEDSGVYFCASSQGKGRAYNEQFFGPGTRLTVL.

The rearrangement joins TRBV7-8 to TRBJ1-1, with D possibly matching TRBD1 (5 bases). V gave up 5 bases and J gave up 1 base, with 11 bases separating them. Germline CDR1 and CDR2: SGHVS and FQNEAQ. This CDR3 is built from 14 residues. CDR3 amino acids: CASSPQTENTEAFF. The CDR3 bases are TGTGCCAGCAGCCCCCAGACAGAGAACACTGAAGCTTTCTTT.

The chain has TRBV9 and TRBJ2-2; 7 bases align to TRBD2. CDR3 length: 16 amino acids. V lost 0 bases and J lost 3; bases outside the gene matches: 5. Per germline, CDR1 SGDLS and CDR2 YYNGEE. The CDR3 DNA sequence: TGTGCCAGCAGCGTAGCGAGCGGGACTCACACCGGGGAGCTGTTTTTT. It encodes CASSVASGTHTGELFF. The full variable domain, with the rest looked up from reference TRBV9 and TRBJ2-2, is DSGVTQTPKHLITATGQRVTLRCSPRSGDLSVYWYQQSLDQGLQFLIQYYNGEERAKGNILERFSAQQFPDLHSELNLSSLELGDSALYFCASSVASGTHTGELFFGEGSRLTVL.

The chain uses TRBV9 and TRBJ2-7; 7 positions agree with TRBD1. The CDR3 spans 16 residues. Trimming took 0 bases from V and 3 from J; bases not matched to a gene: 9. Germline V gene sequence: CDR1 SGDLS, CDR2 YYNGEE. DNA of the CDR3: TGTGCCAGCAGCGTAGCTGGGGACAGCCTAGTCTACGAGCAGTACTTC. Its protein is CASSVAGDSLVYEQYF. Combining the CDR3 with reference TRBV9 and TRBJ2-7 gives the whole variable domain DSGVTQTPKHLITATGQRVTLRCSPRSGDLSVYWYQQSLDQGLQFLIQYYNGEERAKGNILERFSAQQFPDLHSELNLSSLELGDSALYFCASSVAGDSLVYEQYFGPGTRLTVT.

This rearrangement joins TRBV9 to TRBJ2-1; 9 nucleotides match TRBD1. Losses at the gene ends were 4 bases for V and 5 bases for J; bases not matched to a gene: 10. The CDR3 has 16 amino acids. Germline CDR1 is SGDLS and CDR2 is YYNGEE. The DNA of the CDR3 is TGTGCCAGCAGCCCCAGCCCCGGGACAGGGAACAATGAGCAGTTCTTC. As protein: CASSPSPGTGNNEQFF.

This clone came up a few times. CDR3 region: CASSLASISYNEQFF. In nucleotides, the CDR3 is TGCGCCAGCAGCTTGGCTTCTATCTCCTACAATGAGCAGTTCTTC. The J gene is TRBJ2-1, the V gene TRBV5-1; no reliable D call. CDR1 SGHRS and CDR2 YFSETQ come from the germline V gene. V lost 0 bases and J 0 bases, leaving 7 bases between the germline ends. This CDR3 comprises 15 residues.

The chain has TRBV6-5 and TRBJ2-7, with TRBD2 matching 11 bases. CDR1 and CDR2 from the germline V gene are MNHEY and SVGAGI. Trimming at V came to 5 bases and at J to 0 bases, leaving 3 bases not matched to a gene. This CDR3 has 15 amino acids. The chain's CDR3 is CASSALAGGSYEQYF. CDR3 sequence (DNA): TGTGCCAGCAGTGCTCTAGCGGGGGGCTCCTACGAGCAGTACTTC.

V gene TRBV29-1 combines with J gene TRBJ1-2; a possible D gene is TRBD1 (6 bases). Germline-derived CDR1 and CDR2 are SQVTM and ANQGSEA. CDR3 length: 10 residues. Trimming stripped 4 bases from V and 11 bases from J, with 11 bases between. CDR3 residues: CSVGQDVYTF. The CDR3 DNA reads TGCAGCGTTGGACAGGACGTATACACCTTC. Based on the CDR3 plus reference TRBV29-1 and TRBJ1-2, the full variable domain is SAVISQKPSRDICQRGTSLTIQCQVDSQVTMMFWYRQQPGQSLTLIATANQGSEATYESGFVIDKFPISRPNLTFSTLTVSNMSPEDSSIYLCSVGQDVYTFGSGTRLTVV.

This clone was counted between two and nine times. This sequence joins TRBV7-8 and TRBJ2-7; D is possibly TRBD1 (6 bases). The V gene's germline CDR1 is SGHVS and CDR2 FQNEAQ. The CDR3 is 15 residues long. V was pared by 3 bases and J by 2 bases, with 14 bases between. CDR3 amino acids: CASSFEQGLAYEQYF. The CDR3 region has the DNA TGTGCCAGCAGCTTTGAACAGGGCCTCGCCTACGAGCAGTACTTC.

This chain connects TRBV5-1 to TRBJ2-7, with a tentative D call TRBD2 (6 bases). Trimming cost V 2 bases and J 0 bases, with 12 bases left between them. From germline, CDR1 is SGHRS and CDR2 YFSETQ. The CDR3 has 15 amino acids. The CDR3 region has the DNA TGCGCCAGCAGCTTATCATCCGGGAGCTCCTACGAGCAGTACTTC. Translated: CASSLSSGSSYEQYF.

This clone occurred many times. The same CDR3 also results from other DNA sequences found in this sample. The chain has TRBV6-5 and TRBJ2-7; D perhaps matches TRBD1 (6 bases). This CDR3 has 15 residues. Germline CDR1 and CDR2: MNHEY and SVGAGI. Trimming left V 0 bases short and J 5 bases short, with 14 bases between. CDR3 region: CASSYSTQGRNEQYF. CDR3 nucleotide sequence: TGTGCCAGCAGTTACTCGACACAGGGAAGGAACGAGCAGTACTTC.

This clone was observed a few times. The J gene is TRBJ1-4, the V gene TRBV29-1; TRBD1 aligns across 8 bases. The CDR3 contains 14 residues. Trimming at V came to 7 bases and at J to 6 bases, leaving 10 bases not matched to a gene. Looked up from germline, CDR1 is SQVTM and CDR2 is ANQGSEA. The CDR3 spells CSAADRASDEKLFF. The CDR3 coding sequence is TGCAGCGCAGCGGACAGGGCCTCAGATGAAAAACTGTTTTTT.

This chain joins TRBV5-4 and TRBJ2-5; no firm D call. The germline V and J ends were trimmed by 1 base and 4 bases, with 8 bases remaining between them. The CDR3 is 13 residues long. Germline V gives CDR1 SGHNT, CDR2 YYREEE (reference sequence). This chain's CDR3 is CASSLSLGETQYF. As DNA, the CDR3 is TGTGCCAGCAGCTTGTCTCTGGGAGAGACCCAGTACTTC.

The genes are TRBV9 and TRBJ2-7, with 8 bases fitting TRBD1. After removal of 0 bases from V and 8 bases from J, the junction contained 7 bases not matched to a gene. CDR1 is SGDLS and CDR2 is YYNGEE in the germline V gene. The CDR3 covers 14 residues. CDR3 sequence: CASSVEGTGVQQYF. The CDR3 coding sequence is TGTGCCAGCAGCGTAGAGGGGACAGGCGTACAGCAGTACTTC.

V gene TRBV7-6 combines with J gene TRBJ1-2; D remains unclear. The CDR3 runs to 12 residues. V shed 5 bases and J shed 3 bases, with 7 bases lying between them. Germline CDR1 SGHVS, CDR2 FNYEAQ. The CDR3 spells CASSPGDYGYTF. The CDR3 DNA follows: TGTGCCAGCAGCCCCGGTGACTATGGCTACACCTTC.